This entry concerns a single T cell receptor beta chain. The target antigen is unknown. Vbeta (60) and Jbeta (13) primers were used in the PCR. This table comes from immunoSEQ multiplex PCR, and its TCRdb copy is limited to in-frame clones, with some not included. The table records about 100,000 clones, around 73% of them present only once. The sample comes from a study of cytomegalovirus exposure and HLA in healthy donors. Whole-study findings and limits: Later analysis demonstrated an association between a missense DCLRE1C variant and TCR beta V- and J-gene trimming. Among the most significant clusters, several appeared linked to common viral pathogens in a later analysis.

This sequence originates from a woman in her fifties or sixties in good health and CMV-seronegative. Sequenced input: PBMCs.

This chain's CDR3 is CASSLDMAGGNYGYTF. CDR3 coding DNA: TGTGCCAGCAGCTTAGATATGGCAGGGGGGAACTATGGCTACACCTTC. The rearrangement uses TRBV7-2 and TRBJ1-2, with 7 bases that match TRBD1. CDR3 size: 16 residues. Germline V lookup: CDR1 SGHTA, CDR2 FQGNSA. V lost 1 base to trimming and J lost 2 bases; unmatched junction nucleotides: 7.